The 13 T cell receptor beta chains below were found in one sample sequenced in a study of shared clonotypes between healthy human individuals. Here immunoSEQ multiplex PCR was the method, and the copy in TCRdb shows in-frame clones only, minus some. Among over a million clones, about 80% were seen once, and the ten largest hold roughly 0.62%. The sequenced sample consisted of memory CD4+ T cells from PBMCs. Described subset: CD45RA-negative fraction. These receptors were obtained from a man aged 18-30 years in good health. Some clones in this sample may be carry-over from other donors' samples.

The rearrangement links TRBV2 to TRBJ2-1; no clear D gene. Germline V CDR1 and CDR2: SNHLY, FYNNEI. The CDR3 is made up of 12 amino acids. With 1 base removed from V and 13 bases from J, the gap between germline ends came to 11 bases. CDR3 DNA: TGTGCCAGCAGTGAAGTGGACGGCCTCCAGTTCTTC. Translating gives CASSEVDGLQFF.

The chain carries TRBV5-5 and TRBJ1-1; D possibly corresponds to TRBD1 (5 bases). V dropped 7 bases and J dropped 1 base, with 17 bases sitting between them. CDR1 and CDR2 (germline): SGHKS, YYEKEE (reference sequence). This CDR3 has 15 residues. CDR3 protein: CASGKAGSWNTEAFF. The CDR3 DNA reads TGTGCCAGCGGCAAAGCAGGGTCGTGGAACACTGAAGCTTTCTTT.

This chain joins TRBV28 and TRBJ1-2; unclear D gene. The CDR3 is made up of 14 amino acids. Trimming removed 5 bases from V and 8 bases from J, with 18 bases in between. CDR1 and CDR2 from the germline V gene are MDHEN and SYDVKM. Here the CDR3 reads CASSPRRNGRGYTF. The CDR3 DNA reads TGTGCCAGCAGTCCCAGGAGGAACGGGAGGGGCTACACCTTC.

Regarding this clone: Within the sample, other DNA sequences also encode this same CDR3. V usage is TRBV20-1 and J usage is TRBJ2-5, with unresolved D. With 3 bases removed from V and 5 bases from J, the gap between germline ends came to 4 bases. Germline CDR1 is DFQATT and CDR2 is SNEGSKA (reference sequence). CDR3 size: 10 residues. Here the CDR3 reads CSASIETQYF. CDR3 sequence (DNA): TGCAGTGCTAGTATTGAGACCCAGTACTTC.

A few counts support this clone. This may arise from a read error, as a much more abundant clone is one base away. This sample also contains other DNA sequences that code for the same CDR3. The chain links TRBV30 to TRBJ2-5; D is ambiguous. The germline gives CDR1 GTSNPN, CDR2 SVGIG (reference sequence). CDR3 length: 15 amino acids. Written as DNA, the CDR3 is TGCGCCTGGAGTGTACTGCGATATCCCCAAGAGACCCAGTACTTC. Residues: CAWSVLRYPQETQYF.

The chain employs TRBV9 and TRBJ2-7; no reliable D call. Germline CDR1 is SGDLS and CDR2 is YYNGEE. The CDR3 contains 14 residues. V was cut by 4 bases and J by 2 bases, with 13 bases left in between. CDR3 sequence: CASSPTAPAYEQYF. As DNA, the CDR3 is TGTGCCAGCAGCCCAACTGCCCCCGCCTACGAGCAGTACTTC.

The V gene is TRBV29-1, the J gene TRBJ2-7, with 10 bases aligning to TRBD1. Germline V gene lookup returns CDR1 SQVTM and CDR2 ANQGSEA. This CDR3 region has 12 residues. V shed 5 bases and J 6 bases; nucleotides not matched to a gene: 4. The CDR3 sequence is CSVRDRGFEQYF. Written as DNA, the CDR3 is TGCAGCGTTCGGGACAGGGGTTTCGAGCAGTACTTC.

This clone has only one observation. The chain couples TRBV30 to TRBJ2-3; 9 nucleotides agree with TRBD1. Germline V gives CDR1 GTSNPN, CDR2 SVGIG (reference sequence). V shed 5 bases, J shed 5 bases, and the junction held 5 bases outside the gene matches. The CDR3 totals 13 residues. In DNA, the CDR3 is TGTGCCTGGTTCAGGACAGGGGTAGATACGCAGTATTTT. Translated: CAWFRTGVDTQYF. Together with reference TRBV30 and TRBJ2-3, the CDR3 gives the full variable domain: SQTIHQWPATLVQPVGSPLSLECTVEGTSNPNLYWYRQAAGRGLQLLFYSVGIGQISSEVPQNLSASRPQDRQFILSSKKLLLSDSGFYLCAWFRTGVDTQYFGPGTRLTVL.

V usage is TRBV5-5 and J usage is TRBJ1-1, with D possibly being TRBD1 (5 bases). There are 15 residues in the CDR3. Trimming pared 4 bases from V and 4 bases from J, leaving 17 bases between. Germline V gives CDR1 SGHKS, CDR2 YYEKEE (reference sequence). CDR3 DNA: TGTGCCAGCAGCGTACAGCAGGGAGGTGGCACTGAAGCTTTCTTT. Its translation is CASSVQQGGGTEAFF.

The chain links TRBV18 to TRBJ1-2; no clear D gene. V shed 3 bases and J shed 4 bases, with 9 bases lying between them. Germline loops: CDR1 KGHSH, CDR2 LQKENI. There are 13 residues in the CDR3. The CDR3 here is CASSPVLTYGYTF. The CDR3 DNA sequence: TGTGCCAGCTCACCCGTGTTAACCTATGGCTACACCTTC.

The chain is built from TRBV5-4 and TRBJ2-3; 7 bases are a match to TRBD2. CDR1 is SGHNT and CDR2 is YYREEE in the germline V gene (reference sequence). V shed 4 bases and J 3 bases; nucleotides not matched to a gene: 2. The CDR3 consists of 13 residues. CDR3 nucleotides: TGTGCCAGCAGCCACGGGGGGACAGATACGCAGTATTTT. It encodes CASSHGGTDTQYF. Full variable domain (outside the CDR3, taken from reference TRBV5-4 and TRBJ2-3): ETGVTQSPTHLIKTRGQQVTLRCSSQSGHNTVSWYQQALGQGPQFIFQYYREEENGRGNFPPRFSGLQFPNYSSELNVNALELDDSALYLCASSHGGTDTQYFGPGTRLTVL.

This chain connects TRBV25-1 to TRBJ1-1, with a weak D call TRBD1 (6 bases). The CDR3 extends over 16 amino acids. Deletions cut 5 bases from V and 3 bases from J, with 19 bases between. Germline assignment: CDR1 MGHDK and CDR2 SYGVNS. The CDR3 DNA reads TGTGCCAGCAGTATCGCGGGGGCGAGGAGCGACACTGAAGCTTTCTTT. It is translated as CASSIAGARSDTEAFF. Full variable domain (outside the CDR3, taken from reference TRBV25-1 and TRBJ1-1): EADIYQTPRYLVIGTGKKITLECSQTMGHDKMYWYQQDPGMELHLIHYSYGVNSTEKGDLSSESTVSRIRTEHFPLTLESARPSHTSQYLCASSIAGARSDTEAFFGQGTRLTVV.

This clone was recorded once. The chain employs TRBV28 and TRBJ2-5; 7 nucleotides agree with TRBD2. The V and J ends lost 0 bases and 2 bases, in that order; junction bases with no gene match: 15. This CDR3 comprises 19 residues. Germline CDR1 is MDHEN and CDR2 is SYDVKM. For the CDR3, the DNA is TGTGCCAGCAGTTTATGGGGTTTTCGGGTCGGGAGGAATCAAGAGACCCAGTACTTC. Translated, it gives CASSLWGFRVGRNQETQYF.